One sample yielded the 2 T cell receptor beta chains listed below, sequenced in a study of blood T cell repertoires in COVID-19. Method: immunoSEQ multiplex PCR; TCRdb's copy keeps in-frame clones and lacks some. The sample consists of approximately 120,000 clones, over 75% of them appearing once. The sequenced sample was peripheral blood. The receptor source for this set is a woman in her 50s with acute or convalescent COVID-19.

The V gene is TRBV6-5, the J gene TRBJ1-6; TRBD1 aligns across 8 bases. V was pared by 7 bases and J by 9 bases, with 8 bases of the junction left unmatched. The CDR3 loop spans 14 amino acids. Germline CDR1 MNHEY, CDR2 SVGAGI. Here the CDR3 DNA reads TGTGCCAGCACCCCGGGACAGGCCTTTTCACCCCTCCACTTT. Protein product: CASTPGQAFSPLHF.

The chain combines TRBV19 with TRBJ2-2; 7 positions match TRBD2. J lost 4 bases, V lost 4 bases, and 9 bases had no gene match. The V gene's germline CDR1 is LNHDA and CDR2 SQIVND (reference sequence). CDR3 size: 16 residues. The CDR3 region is CASSTAAGTITGELFF. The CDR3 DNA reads TGTGCCAGTAGTACCGCCGCCGGGACTATCACCGGGGAGCTGTTTTTT.